These 31 T cell receptor beta chains share one sample of origin, sequenced in a study of T cell responses to AZD1222 COVID-19 vaccine. TCRdb keeps only in-frame clones here, not all; method: immunoSEQ multiplex PCR. The sample lists approximately 110,000 clones; around 85% were seen once. The source was peripheral blood, collected on day 0 of AZD1222 vaccination. Every receptor here comes from an adult in good health.

CDR3 coding DNA: TGTGCCACCAGTGAAAGGGCGAACACTGAAGCTTTCTTT. As protein: CATSERANTEAFF. The rearrangement joins TRBV24-1 to TRBJ1-1; D uncertain. This CDR3 region has 13 residues. The germline gives CDR1 KGHDR, CDR2 SFDVKD. The ends were cut back, 4 bases at V and 1 base at J, with 6 bases in the middle.

J is TRBJ2-1 and V is TRBV21-1; the table's D gene call, TRBD1, was not cross checked with the DNA. TRBV21-1 is a recognized pseudogene. The CDR3 consists of 16 residues. This chain's CDR3 is CASSKITGGATGEQFF. The CDR3 bases are TGTGCCAGCAGCAAGATCACAGGGGGCGCGACTGGTGAGCAGTTCTTC.

The CDR3 DNA follows: TGTGCCAGCTCACCACGGCAGGGTTTCACAGATACGCAGTATTTT. It encodes CASSPRQGFTDTQYF. The chain recombines TRBV18 with TRBJ2-3, with D possibly TRBD1 on 5 matching bases. CDR1 and CDR2 from the germline V gene are KGHSH and LQKENI. CDR3 length: 15 residues. V dropped 1 base and J dropped 2 bases, with 10 bases sitting between them. Full variable domain (missing parts from reference TRBV18 and TRBJ2-3): NAGVMQNPRHLVRRRGQEARLRCSPMKGHSHVYWYRQLPEEGLKFMVYLQKENIIDESGMPKERFSAEFPKEGPSILRIQQVVRGDSAAYFCASSPRQGFTDTQYFGPGTRLTVL.

This chain links TRBV5-4 with TRBJ2-7, with a tentative D call TRBD1 (7 bases). The CDR3 contains 15 residues. V dropped 0 bases and J dropped 2 bases, with 12 bases sitting between them. CDR1 SGHNT and CDR2 YYREEE come from the germline V gene (reference sequence). Here the CDR3 reads CASSLGQGGTYEQYF. CDR3 in DNA: TGTGCCAGCAGCTTGGGGCAGGGGGGCACCTACGAGCAGTACTTC.

This chain joins TRBV9 and TRBJ2-2; perhaps TRBD2 as D (6 bases). The CDR3 is made up of 16 amino acids. CDR1 and CDR2 from the germline V gene are SGDLS and YYNGEE. Trimming left V 0 bases short and J 2 bases short, with 11 bases between. For the CDR3, the DNA is TGTGCCAGCAGCGTAGGGTGGAGGGGCAACACCGGGGAGCTGTTTTTT. This gives the protein CASSVGWRGNTGELFF.

V gene TRBV3-1 (or the pseudogene TRBV3-2) combines with J gene TRBJ1-2; no clear D. Deletions cut 3 bases from V and 8 bases from J, with 10 bases between. This CDR3 spans 12 amino acids. Germline values: CDR1 LGHDT, CDR2 YNNKEL (reference sequence). This CDR3 is CASSQTPGGYTF. The CDR3 DNA reads TGTGCCAGCAGCCAGACGCCGGGAGGCTACACCTTC.

This chain joins TRBV7-3 and TRBJ2-2; TRBD2 might be the D (5 bases). The V end was cut by 5 bases, the J end by 1 base, with 17 bases between. Germline V gene data show CDR1 as SGHTA and CDR2 as FQGTGA. The CDR3 spans 17 residues. CDR3 loop: CASSPRASEGNTGELFF. The CDR3 bases are TGTGCCAGCAGCCCGAGGGCTAGTGAGGGGAACACCGGGGAGCTGTTTTTT.

This clone was recorded only once. The chain has TRBV9 and TRBJ1-4, with 9 nucleotides matching TRBD1. Germline values: CDR1 SGDLS, CDR2 YYNGEE. Unmatched junction bases numbered 17, after V lost 3 bases and J lost 8 bases. The CDR3 contains 18 residues. CDR3 nucleotide sequence: TGTGCCAGCAGCGCCCGAGGGCTAGCCGGGACAGGGTTGGAAAAACTGTTTTTT. Translated: CASSARGLAGTGLEKLFF.

This clone was counted a single time. The chain joins TRBV7-2 to TRBJ1-2; D unresolved. Trimming left V 4 bases short and J 8 bases short, with 14 bases between. CDR3 size: 13 residues. The germline V gene encodes CDR1 SGHTA and CDR2 FQGNSA. The CDR3 loop is CASSYGPAVGYTF. In nucleotides, the CDR3 is TGTGCCAGCAGCTACGGGCCAGCCGTGGGCTACACCTTC.

The chain joins TRBV29-1 to TRBJ2-7, with D maybe TRBD2 (5 bases). V was clipped by 7 bases and J by 0 bases, with 10 bases between them. From germline, CDR1 is SQVTM and CDR2 ANQGSEA. This CDR3 has 12 amino acids. The chain's CDR3 is CSAARDSYEQYF. For the CDR3, the DNA is TGCAGCGCCGCCCGGGACTCCTACGAGCAGTACTTC.

This clone was recorded only once. The rearrangement links TRBV6-6 to TRBJ1-4, with 8 bases fitting TRBD1. Germline CDR1 reads MNHNY; CDR2 reads SVGAGI (reference sequence). J was trimmed by 4 bases and V by 2 bases; bases with no gene match: 3. CDR3 length: 15 residues. This CDR3 reads CASSYLGQGNEKLFF. CDR3 nucleotide sequence: TGTGCCAGCAGTTACCTTGGACAGGGTAATGAAAAACTGTTTTTT.

This chain joins TRBV4-1 and TRBJ1-5; D is undetermined. CDR3 size: 14 residues. Germline assignment: CDR1 MGHRA and CDR2 YSYEKL. The V gene lost 2 bases and the J gene lost 7 bases, with 12 bases spanning the gap. CDR3 DNA: TGCGCCAGCAGCCAAAGCGAGGAGAGGCAGCCCCAGCATTTT. Protein: CASSQSEERQPQHF.

CDR3 sequence: CASSIVWPDTGELFF. The CDR3 bases are TGTGCCAGTAGTATAGTTTGGCCGGACACCGGGGAGCTGTTTTTT. V and J are TRBV19 and TRBJ2-2, with D hard to call. The V gene lost 1 base and the J gene lost 3 bases, with 9 bases spanning the gap. Germline V CDR1 and CDR2: LNHDA, SQIVND (reference sequence). The CDR3 runs 15 residues.

Only a few counts were recorded for this clone. The CDR3 reads CASSTRILWEGAGRETQYF. The CDR3 nucleotides read TGTGCCAGCAGTACTCGCATCCTTTGGGAGGGGGCCGGACGAGAGACCCAGTACTTC. The V gene is TRBV6-2 or TRBV6-3, the J gene TRBJ2-5; D possibly matches TRBD1 or TRBD2 (7 bases each). V dropped 5 bases and J dropped 4 bases, with 29 bases sitting between them. The V gene's germline CDR1 is MNHEY and CDR2 SVGEGT. The CDR3 covers 19 residues.

This chain connects TRBV9 to TRBJ1-6, with D possibly matching TRBD1 (5 bases). Germline V gene lookup returns CDR1 SGDLS and CDR2 YYNGEE. The CDR3 covers 17 residues. V lost 3 bases and J lost 8, with 21 bases in between. As DNA, the CDR3 is TGTGCCAGCAGCGCCCAGTGGTTTGTGGGGGTCGATTCACCCCTCCACTTT. Translation gives CASSAQWFVGVDSPLHF.

This chain connects TRBV5-1 to TRBJ1-2, with 10 bases aligning to TRBD1. The junction had 12 bases not matched to a gene; V was cut back by 0 bases and J by 7 bases. The CDR3 is 17 residues long. Per germline, CDR1 SGHRS and CDR2 YFSETQ. Here the CDR3 DNA reads TGCGCCAGCAGCTTGGATGGTCAGGGGGACAGGGGCTCTGGCTACACCTTC. Translating it yields CASSLDGQGDRGSGYTF.

This clone was found once. The J gene is TRBJ1-2, the V gene TRBV7-2; the match to TRBD1 covers 10 bases. V lost 1 base, J lost 8 bases, and 7 bases stayed unmatched. Germline V lookup: CDR1 SGHTA, CDR2 FQGNSA. This CDR3 has 15 residues. The DNA for the CDR3 is TGTGCCAGCAGCTTAGAGGTGGGACAGGGGTACGGCTACACCTTC. It encodes CASSLEVGQGYGYTF. Looking up the rest from reference TRBV7-2 and TRBJ1-2 gives the full variable domain: GAGVSQSPSNKVTEKGKDVELRCDPISGHTALYWYRQSLGQGLEFLIYFQGNSAPDKSGLPSDRFSAERTGGSVSTLTIQRTQQEDSAVYLCASSLEVGQGYGYTFGSGTRLTVV.

The genes are TRBV18 and TRBJ2-5; 7 positions agree with TRBD1. The trim removed 3 bases at V and 5 bases at J, leaving 9 bases unmatched. This CDR3 region has 15 residues. Per the germline V gene, CDR1 is KGHSH and CDR2 is LQKENI. The CDR3 sequence: CASSPLTGSIETQYF. In DNA form, the CDR3 reads TGTGCCAGCTCACCCCTGACAGGGAGTATCGAGACCCAGTACTTC.

V and J are TRBV4-2 and TRBJ1-5; 8 bases are a match to TRBD1. V was clipped by 3 bases and J by 3 bases; unmatched bases: 7. The CDR3 has 16 residues. Per the germline V gene, CDR1 is LGHNA and CDR2 is YNFKEQ. CDR3 DNA sequence: TGTGCCAGCAGCCAGGAGGCAGGGGGCCACAATCAGCCCCAGCATTTT. Encoded protein: CASSQEAGGHNQPQHF.

The chain joins TRBV7-6 to TRBJ2-7, with 12 bases lining up with TRBD2. CDR1 and CDR2 from the germline V gene are SGHVS and FNYEAQ. Trimming removed 5 bases from V and 5 bases from J; junction bases left unmatched: 7. The length of the CDR3 is 15 residues. The CDR3 loop reads CASSGLAGFGDEQYF. The CDR3 nucleotides read TGTGCCAGCAGCGGACTAGCGGGGTTTGGGGACGAGCAGTACTTC. The full variable domain, in which reference TRBV7-6 and TRBJ2-7 provide the parts outside the CDR3, is GAGVSQSPRYKVTKRGQDVALRCDPISGHVSLYWYRQALGQGPEFLTYFNYEAQQDKSGLPNDRFSAERPEGSISTLTIQRTEQRDSAMYRCASSGLAGFGDEQYFGPGTRLTVT.

The chain uses TRBV10-3 and TRBJ2-5; 7 nucleotides match TRBD1. The CDR3 totals 13 residues. The V and J ends lost 10 bases and 5 bases, in that order; junction bases with no gene match: 10. The V gene's germline CDR1 is ENHRY and CDR2 SYGVKD. CDR3 bases: TGTGCCACCCGACAGGGTCGTGAGGAGACCCAGTACTTC. Translating gives CATRQGREETQYF.

The chain joins TRBV5-5 to TRBJ2-1; D ambiguous. V was pared by 4 bases and J by 5 bases, with 10 bases between. Germline CDR1 SGHKS, CDR2 YYEKEE (reference sequence). This CDR3 contains 13 residues. CDR3 nucleotide sequence: TGTGCCAGCAGCCCCACCGCGAACAATGAGCAGTTCTTC. Amino acid sequence: CASSPTANNEQFF. The full variable domain, in which reference TRBV5-5 and TRBJ2-1 provide the parts outside the CDR3, is DAGVTQSPTHLIKTRGQQVTLRCSPISGHKSVSWYQQVLGQGPQFIFQYYEKEERGRGNFPDRFSARQFPNYSSELNVNALLLGDSALYLCASSPTANNEQFFGPGTRLTVL.

This clone was observed once. J is TRBJ1-1 and V is TRBV10-3; TRBD1 matches at 9 bases. The J segment lost 10 bases and the V segment lost 4 bases, leaving 7 bases of the junction unmatched. Germline values: CDR1 ENHRY, CDR2 SYGVKD. This CDR3 is built from 13 residues. The CDR3 loop reads CAISGTGGLGAFF. The CDR3 region has the DNA TGTGCCATCAGTGGAACAGGGGGCTTGGGAGCTTTCTTT.

This clone was detected once. V is TRBV6-1 and J is TRBJ2-7; D is unresolved. Germline CDR1 reads MNHNS; CDR2 reads SASEGT. Trimming took 3 bases from V and 1 from J, leaving 10 bases between them. The CDR3 sequence is 14 residues long. The DNA for the CDR3 is TGTGCCAGCAGTGATGTTTTATCTTCCTACGAGCAGTACTTC. It yields the protein CASSDVLSSYEQYF.

The chain joins TRBV6-1 to TRBJ2-3; the D gene could be TRBD1 or TRBD2 (5 bases each). Trimming removed 0 bases at V and 8 bases at J, with 6 bases between. The CDR3 is made up of 12 amino acids. Germline V gene sequence: CDR1 MNHNS, CDR2 SASEGT. The CDR3 is CASSEAGVTQYF. The DNA for the CDR3 is TGTGCCAGCAGTGAAGCGGGGGTTACGCAGTATTTT.

The gene calls are TRBV7-2 and TRBJ1-1; 10 positions match TRBD1. This CDR3 has 14 residues. The trim removed 7 bases at V and 4 bases at J, leaving 6 bases unmatched. The germline CDR1 and CDR2 sequences are SGHTA and FQGNSA. CDR3 bases: TGTGCCAGCAATCCCGGGACAGGGGTCACTGAAGCTTTCTTT. Protein: CASNPGTGVTEAFF. The full variable domain, with the rest looked up from reference TRBV7-2 and TRBJ1-1, is GAGVSQSPSNKVTEKGKDVELRCDPISGHTALYWYRQSLGQGLEFLIYFQGNSAPDKSGLPSDRFSAERTGGSVSTLTIQRTQQEDSAVYLCASNPGTGVTEAFFGQGTRLTVV.

The rearrangement uses TRBV6-5 and TRBJ1-2, with D perhaps matching TRBD1 (5 bases). Germline V gives CDR1 MNHEY, CDR2 SVGAGI. The CDR3 sequence is 14 residues long. Trimming stripped 4 bases from V and 2 bases from J, with 11 bases between. CDR3 in amino acids: CASSSGTENYGYTF. The CDR3 region has the DNA TGTGCCAGCAGTTCCGGGACGGAGAACTATGGCTACACCTTC.

The chain carries TRBV11-2 and TRBJ2-7; perhaps TRBD1 as D (7 bases). In germline, CDR1 is SGHAT, CDR2 FQNNGV. The CDR3 consists of 14 residues. V was trimmed by 5 bases and J by 7 bases, leaving 18 bases between them. The CDR3 sequence: CASSRQGNGGEQYF. CDR3 nucleotides: TGTGCCAGCAGCCGACAGGGAAACGGAGGGGAGCAGTACTTC. The full variable domain, in which reference TRBV11-2 and TRBJ2-7 provide the parts outside the CDR3, is EAGVAQSPRYKIIEKRQSVAFWCNPISGHATLYWYQQILGQGPKLLIQFQNNGVVDDSQLPKDRFSAERLKGVDSTLKIQPAKLEDSAVYLCASSRQGNGGEQYFGPGTRLTVT.

This chain uses TRBV6-2 or TRBV6-3 with TRBJ2-7, with unresolved D. The ends were cut back, 0 bases at V and 5 bases at J, with 8 bases in the middle. This CDR3 spans 13 amino acids. Germline assignment: CDR1 MNHEY and CDR2 SVGEGT. CDR3 region: CASSYSESDEQYF. Written as DNA, the CDR3 is TGTGCCAGCAGTTACTCGGAGTCTGACGAGCAGTACTTC.

This clone was seen repeatedly, ten times or more. The gene calls are TRBV5-6 and TRBJ2-1; 7 bases map to TRBD1. The CDR3 contains 19 residues. From germline, CDR1 is SGHDT and CDR2 YYEEEE. V lost 2 bases and J lost 0; bases outside the gene matches: 14. As DNA, the CDR3 is TGTGCCAGCAGCTTCCCCGGACAGGAACTACTACTCTCCTACAATGAGCAGTTCTTC. Amino acids: CASSFPGQELLLSYNEQFF.

On this clone itself: The junction shows a germline mismatch at one end, possibly a read error. V and J are TRBV24-1 and TRBJ1-2; unclear D gene. CDR1 and CDR2 from the germline V gene are KGHDR and SFDVKD. This CDR3 is built from 16 residues. CDR3 sequence (DNA): TGTGCCACCAGTTCCTCAGGTGGTCGATCTAATTATGGCTACACCTTC. Protein: CATSSSGGRSNYGYTF.